The 21 T cell receptor beta chains in this list originate from one sample, sequenced in a study of cytomegalovirus exposure and HLA in healthy donors. This PCR relied on a set of 60 Vbeta primers and 13 Jbeta primers. Clones were read by immunoSEQ multiplex PCR, and TCRdb kept only the in-frame ones, dropping some. The sample lists roughly 140,000 clones, about 80% seen once, with approximately 5.1% in the top ten. The sequencing input was PBMCs. The receptors derive from a male donor in good health and CMV-seronegative.

The rearrangement links TRBV10-2 to TRBJ1-1; the D gene is possibly TRBD1 (5 bases). Trimming cost V 8 bases and J 6 bases, with 16 bases left between them. Germline V gene data show CDR1 as WSHSY and CDR2 as SAAADI. CDR3 length: 13 amino acids. Here the CDR3 reads CASAGGGWAEAFF. The DNA of the CDR3 is TGCGCCAGCGCGGGCGGGGGGTGGGCTGAAGCTTTCTTT.

This chain links TRBV6-5 with TRBJ1-2; a weak D match, TRBD1 (5 bases). Germline V gene data show CDR1 as MNHEY and CDR2 as SVGAGI. The CDR3 contains 13 residues. V lost 4 bases, J lost 7 bases, and 13 bases lay in between. The CDR3 loop is CASSWKGTGGYTF. CDR3 DNA: TGTGCCAGCAGTTGGAAGGGGACTGGTGGCTACACCTTC.

The J gene is TRBJ2-3, the V gene TRBV18; 9 bases line up with TRBD1. Germline V CDR1 and CDR2: KGHSH, LQKENI. The CDR3 runs to 14 residues. V shed 2 bases and J 4 bases; nucleotides not matched to a gene: 1. CDR3 loop: CASSPRTGADTQYF. CDR3 nucleotide sequence: TGTGCCAGCTCACCAAGGACAGGGGCAGATACGCAGTATTTT. The full variable domain, in which reference TRBV18 and TRBJ2-3 provide the parts outside the CDR3, is NAGVMQNPRHLVRRRGQEARLRCSPMKGHSHVYWYRQLPEEGLKFMVYLQKENIIDESGMPKERFSAEFPKEGPSILRIQQVVRGDSAAYFCASSPRTGADTQYFGPGTRLTVL.

The J gene is TRBJ1-1, the V gene TRBV6-1; no firm D call. Germline V gives CDR1 MNHNS, CDR2 SASEGT. V was clipped by 8 bases and J by 1 base, with 11 bases between them. The CDR3 runs to 13 residues. CDR3 region: CASRSGPNTEAFF. CDR3 coding DNA: TGTGCCAGCCGATCTGGGCCGAACACTGAAGCTTTCTTT.

This chain joins TRBV5-5 and TRBJ2-7; weak D call: TRBD1 (5 bases). Germline loops: CDR1 SGHKS, CDR2 YYEKEE (reference sequence). CDR3 length equals 13 residues. The V end was cut by 5 bases, the J end by 2 bases, with 11 bases between. CDR3 amino acids: CASRTGTTYEQYF. As DNA, the CDR3 is TGTGCCAGCAGAACAGGTACGACCTACGAGCAGTACTTC.

The J gene is TRBJ1-4, the V gene TRBV5-4, with 7 bases lining up with TRBD1. The CDR3 is made up of 13 amino acids. The trim removed 0 bases at V and 8 bases at J, leaving 1 base unmatched. Per germline, CDR1 SGHNT and CDR2 YYREEE (reference sequence). CDR3 residues: CASSLDRGEKLFF. DNA of the CDR3: TGTGCCAGCAGCTTGGACAGGGGCGAAAAACTGTTTTTT.

This clone has just one count. The rearrangement uses TRBV6-5 and TRBJ1-1; TRBD1 is a possible D gene (6 bases). Trimming removed 2 bases at V and 7 bases at J, with 8 bases between. Germline V lookup: CDR1 MNHEY, CDR2 SVGAGI. CDR3 length: 12 residues. The CDR3 coding sequence is TGTGCCAGCAGTTACGGCAGGGGTGAAGCTTTCTTT. Translating it yields CASSYGRGEAFF.

The genes are TRBV18 and TRBJ1-2; tentatively, D is TRBD1 (6 bases). CDR3 size: 15 residues. The V end was cut by 2 bases, the J end by 4 bases, with 14 bases between. Germline V gene sequence: CDR1 KGHSH, CDR2 LQKENI. As DNA, the CDR3 is TGTGCCAGCTCACCAAATGCGGGGGGCGGCTATGGCTACACCTTC. It encodes CASSPNAGGGYGYTF.

The chain links TRBV2 to TRBJ1-5, with TRBD1 matching 8 bases. J gave up 4 bases and V 8 bases, and 7 bases lay outside the gene matches. This CDR3 has 14 residues. Germline CDR1 reads SNHLY; CDR2 reads FYNNEI. The CDR3 nucleotides read TGTGCCAGCGCGGACAGGGAAAGGAATCAGCCCCAGCATTTT. Translating it yields CASADRERNQPQHF.

The chain carries TRBV7-7 and TRBJ2-5; a possible D gene is TRBD1 (5 bases). Germline V gene data show CDR1 as SSHAT and CDR2 as FNYEAQ (reference sequence). Trimming left V 3 bases short and J 2 bases short, with 7 bases between. This CDR3 region has 13 residues. This CDR3 is CASSFGAQETQYF. CDR3 nucleotide sequence: TGTGCCAGCAGCTTTGGGGCACAAGAGACCCAGTACTTC.

The chain employs TRBV11-2 and TRBJ1-1; tentatively, D is TRBD1 (6 bases). V lost 1 base and J lost 0, with 12 bases in between. Germline V CDR1 and CDR2: SGHAT, FQNNGV. This CDR3 is 16 amino acids long. CDR3: CASSLVPGHMNTEAFF. The DNA of the CDR3 is TGTGCCAGCAGCTTAGTACCGGGACACATGAACACTGAAGCTTTCTTT.

The J gene is TRBJ1-5, the V gene TRBV6-4; the D gene is possibly TRBD1 (6 bases). The CDR3 totals 13 residues. The V gene lost 8 bases and the J gene lost 2 bases, with 10 bases spanning the gap. The germline CDR1 and CDR2 sequences are MRHNA and SNTAGT. The CDR3, as DNA: TGTGCCAGCGGGGGCAGGGGCAATCAGCCCCAGCATTTT. Translating it yields CASGGRGNQPQHF.

The chain carries TRBV10-3 and TRBJ2-2; 10 nucleotides align to TRBD1. The CDR3 is 15 amino acids. Germline V CDR1 and CDR2: ENHRY, SYGVKD. Losses at the gene ends were 5 bases for V and 5 bases for J; bases not matched to a gene: 5. This CDR3 reads CAISRGTGVTGELFF. The CDR3 nucleotides are TGTGCCATCAGTCGGGGGACAGGGGTAACCGGGGAGCTGTTTTTT.

This clone came up a few times. The V and J genes are TRBV15 and TRBJ1-5; a possible D gene is TRBD1 (6 bases). CDR1 and CDR2 from the germline V gene are LNHNV and YYDKDF (reference sequence). The CDR3 consists of 17 residues. Trimming cost V 4 bases and J 5 bases, with 21 bases left between them. The CDR3 sequence is CATSKEGPGQRYQPQHF. The CDR3 DNA sequence: TGTGCCACCAGCAAAGAGGGGCCCGGACAGAGATATCAGCCCCAGCATTTT.

The chain has TRBV6-5 and TRBJ1-4; D is perhaps TRBD1 (5 bases). V was pared by 10 bases and J by 5 bases, with 14 bases between. There are 13 residues in the CDR3. The germline gives CDR1 MNHEY, CDR2 SVGAGI. The CDR3 bases are TGTGCCACCGCGGGACGGAGAAATGAAAAACTGTTTTTT. Protein: CATAGRRNEKLFF.

Only one count was recorded for this clone. The V call is TRBV5-8, the J call TRBJ2-3, with D tentatively TRBD2 (6 bases). CDR3 size: 16 residues. CDR1 and CDR2 from the germline V gene are SGHTS and YDEGEE. V shed 7 bases and J shed 1 base, with 19 bases lying between them. The chain's CDR3 is CASPSGLGAGTDTQYF. CDR3 nucleotide sequence: TGTGCCAGCCCAAGCGGGCTTGGGGCGGGCACAGATACGCAGTATTTT.

CDR3 residues: CASSAGDTQYF. The CDR3 DNA sequence: TGCGCCAGCAGTGCGGGGGATACGCAGTATTTT. The chain has TRBV10-1 and TRBJ2-3, with D possibly TRBD2 on 5 matching bases. The ends were cut back, 4 bases at V and 6 bases at J, with 5 bases in the middle. The germline CDR1 and CDR2 sequences are WNHNN and SYGVQD (reference sequence). The CDR3 sequence is 11 residues long.

CDR3 residues: CASTSGGAHEKLFF. The CDR3 DNA reads TGTGCCAGCACCTCAGGGGGCGCGCATGAAAAACTGTTTTTT. This chain joins TRBV7-9 and TRBJ1-4; TRBD1 matches 8 bases. CDR1 and CDR2 from the germline V gene are SEHNR and FQNEAQ (reference sequence). The V segment lost 7 bases and the J segment 6 bases; nucleotides outside the gene matches: 7. This CDR3 has 14 amino acids.

The chain employs TRBV2 and TRBJ1-5; D gene uncertain. The ends were cut back, 6 bases at V and 0 bases at J, with 12 bases in the middle. CDR1 and CDR2 from the germline V gene are SNHLY and FYNNEI. The CDR3 extends over 15 amino acids. The CDR3 nucleotides read TGTGCCAGCAGCCCCGGTCTCGCTAGCAATCAGCCCCAGCATTTT. Amino acids: CASSPGLASNQPQHF.

This clone was seen once. CDR3 in DNA: TGTGCCAGCAGCCCGCGATCCGTTAGTTTTACAACTAATGAAAAACTGTTTTTT. Protein: CASSPRSVSFTTNEKLFF. The gene calls are TRBV7-9 and TRBJ1-4; D unresolved. Germline lookup yields CDR1 SEHNR and CDR2 FQNEAQ (reference sequence). The CDR3 covers 18 residues. The V end was cut by 5 bases, the J end by 0 bases, with 19 bases between. Drawing the rest from reference TRBV7-9 and TRBJ1-4, the complete variable domain is DTGVSQNPRHKITKRGQNVTFRCDPISEHNRLYWYRQTLGQGPEFLTYFQNEAQLEKSRLLSDRFSAERPKGSFSTLEIQRTEQGDSAMYLCASSPRSVSFTTNEKLFFGSGTQLSVL.

A few counts support this clone. The V and J genes are TRBV30 and TRBJ1-2, with 8 bases identical to TRBD1. The CDR3 consists of 14 residues. Looked up from germline, CDR1 is GTSNPN and CDR2 is SVGIG (reference sequence). J lost 8 bases, V lost 5 bases, and 13 bases had no gene match. This CDR3 reads CAWHRTGGRRGYTF. In nucleotides, the CDR3 is TGTGCCTGGCACCGAACAGGGGGGAGGAGGGGCTACACCTTC.